A selection of T cell receptor beta chains follows, all from one sample in a study of a mutant IDH1 vaccine in newly diagnosed glioma. Assay used: immunoSEQ multiplex PCR; TCRdb lists only in-frame clones, some missing. Of some 23,000 clones in the sample, around 93% were seen once. Source: PBMCs, taken from a glioma patient treated with radiotherapy, temozolomide or both. Receptors originate from a man aged 35 to 55 with glioma. Each CDR3 is given with its conserved first and last residue. A D gene is named only where the DNA matches it firmly. Size values are once, few and many counts, or a class for expanded clones, and some rows have none.

j_gene,v_gene,abundance,d_gene,CDR3nt,CDR3aa
TRBJ1-2,TRBV7-8,.,.,TGTGCCAGCAGCTGGGACGGACGCGTCTATGGCTACACCTTC,CASSWDGRVYGYTF
TRBJ2-3,TRBV30,.,.,TGTGCCTGGAGTGTACTCATTGGTAGGACAGATACGCAGTATTTT,CAWSVLIGRTDTQYF
TRBJ1-2,TRBV30,.,.,TGTGCCTCGACAGCCCCCCATGAGGTCAACTATGGCTACACCTTC,CASTAPHEVNYGYTF
TRBJ1-3,TRBV5-1,.,.,TGCGCCAGCAGCTTGGGGCTCAGCAAAATCTCTGGAAACACCATATATTTT,CASSLGLSKISGNTIYF
TRBJ2-3,TRBV15,.,.,TGTGCCACCAGCCCGATGAGGGGGACAGATACGCAGTATTTT,CATSPMRGTDTQYF
TRBJ1-4,TRBV5-1,.,.,TGCGCCAGCAGCTTTGGGGGCCAGGGTTGGGAAAAACTGTTTTTT,CASSFGGQGWEKLFF
TRBJ2-7,TRBV27,.,.,TGTGCCAGCAGTTTATCTTCAGGGTTAGAGGACGAGCAGTACTTC,CASSLSSGLEDEQYF
TRBJ1-2,TRBV27,.,.,TGTGCCAGCAGTTTATCGAATTCTCCCTTAGGCTACACCTTC,CASSLSNSPLGYTF
TRBJ2-7,TRBV27,.,TRBD1,TGTGCCAGCAGTAGCCGGGACAGATACTACGAGCAGTACTTC,CASSSRDRYYEQYF
TRBJ1-1,TRBV30,.,.,TGTGCCTGGAGTGTCGGGCGGGGGAACACTGAAGCTTTCTTT,CAWSVGRGNTEAFF
TRBJ1-1,TRBV29-1,few,.,TGCAGCGTTGAATCTACTTGGGGGAAGAACACTGAAGCTTTCTTT,CSVESTWGKNTEAFF
TRBJ2-3,TRBV7-9,.,.,TGTGCCAGCAGCGATCCCTCGACAGTCACAGATACGCAGTATTTT,CASSDPSTVTDTQYF
TRBJ1-4,TRBV30,.,.,TGTGCCTGGACGGGCGCGGATGAAAAACTGTTTTTT,CAWTGADEKLFF
TRBJ1-6,TRBV5-6,.,.,TGTGCCAGCAGCTTTTACAGTCTTTCGGCTTTTAATTCACCCCTCCACTTT,CASSFYSLSAFNSPLHF
TRBJ2-3,TRBV5-1,.,TRBD2,TGCGCCAGCAGCAGCGGACTAGCGGGAGGGTTAGATACGCAGTATTTT,CASSSGLAGGLDTQYF
TRBJ2-7,TRBV6-5,once,.,TGTGCCAGCAGTTACTCGAGGGGTGGGTTCTCCTACGAGCAGTACTTC,CASSYSRGGFSYEQYF
TRBJ2-7,TRBV7-2,.,.,TGTGCCAGCAGCTTATCCACCCTGAGCCGGGGCGAGCAGTACTTC,CASSLSTLSRGEQYF
TRBJ1-5,TRBV30,.,.,TGTGCCTGGAGTCAAGCCAGCCTTGGGTTTAGCAATCAGCCCCAGCATTTT,CAWSQASLGFSNQPQHF
TRBJ1-5,TRBV7-3,.,.,TGTGCCAGCAGCATAAATAGCAATCAGCCCCAGCATTTT,CASSINSNQPQHF
TRBJ2-7,TRBV7-9,.,.,TGTGCCAGCAGCTTTAGTCTAAGCTCCTACGAGCAGTACTTC,CASSFSLSSYEQYF
TRBJ1-2,TRBV6-1,.,.,TGTGCCAGCAGTCGGACGGAGTATGGCTACACCTTC,CASSRTEYGYTF
TRBJ1-2,TRBV5-1,.,.,TGCGCCAGCAAATCGGAGGGGCTTAGGGATGGCTACACCTTC,CASKSEGLRDGYTF
TRBJ1-1,TRBV2,.,TRBD1,TGTGCCAGCGCGACAGGGTATAACACTGAAGCTTTCTTT,CASATGYNTEAFF
TRBJ2-7,TRBV5-4,.,.,TGTGCCAGCAGCTTCGGAGGGTCGGACTACGAGCAGTACTTC,CASSFGGSDYEQYF
TRBJ1-3,TRBV5-1,.,.,TGCGCCAGTACGGGGGCCTCTGGAAACACCATATATTTT,CASTGASGNTIYF
TRBJ1-4,TRBV30,.,.,TGTGCCTGGAGTCACGGCTTGCGGAACAGGCAAGCAACTAATGAAAAACTGTTTTTT,CAWSHGLRNRQATNEKLFF
TRBJ2-3,TRBV4-1,.,.,TGCGCCAGCAGCCCCGGGAATACAGATACGCAGTATTTT,CASSPGNTDTQYF
TRBJ2-1,TRBV7-2,once,.,TGTGCCAGCAGCCCCGGGGTATTAAATGAGCAGTTCTTC,CASSPGVLNEQFF
TRBJ2-1,TRBV7-3,.,TRBD2,TGTGCCAGCAGCCCGAGTCTCGGCGGACTAGACAATGAGCAGTTCTTC,CASSPSLGGLDNEQFF
TRBJ2-5,TRBV7-2,.,.,TGTGCCAGCAGCTTAGTAAAAAGGACCCAAGAGACCCAGTACTTC,CASSLVKRTQETQYF
TRBJ2-6,TRBV30,.,TRBD1,TGTGCTTGGCAGGGGGCTGCTGGGGCCAACGTCCTGACTTTC,CAWQGAAGANVLTF
TRBJ2-3,TRBV6-1,.,.,TGTGCCAGCAGCCATATAGGGGATACGCAGTATTTT,CASSHIGDTQYF
TRBJ1-5,TRBV27,.,.,TGTGCCAGCAGTCCTACCCAATATCAGCCCCAGCATTTT,CASSPTQYQPQHF
TRBJ1-5,TRBV2,.,.,TGTGCCAGCAGTGCCGACACTTATAGCAATCAGCCCCAGCATTTT,CASSADTYSNQPQHF
TRBJ2-7,TRBV19,.,TRBD2,TGTGCCAGTAGTAGCCAACTTGCGACTAGCGGGAAGGTGAGAGAGCAGTACTTC,CASSSQLATSGKVREQYF
TRBJ2-1,TRBV4-2,.,.,TGTGCCAGCAGCCAGGGGGAAAGCCCCTCCACGGGCAATGAGCAGTTCTTC,CASSQGESPSTGNEQFF
TRBJ2-3,TRBV10-2,.,.,TGCGCCAGCAGTGAAGAACGGCGCGCAGATACGCAGTATTTT,CASSEERRADTQYF
TRBJ2-7,TRBV11-3,.,.,TGTGCCAGCAGGCCTTCAGGGGACCCGAGGGAGCAGTACTTC,CASRPSGDPREQYF
TRBJ2-7,TRBV18,.,TRBD2,TGTGCCAGCTCACCACCCGGCGGGGGGATGGAGTACTTC,CASSPPGGGMEYF
TRBJ2-1,TRBV7-8,.,TRBD2,TGTGCCAGCAGCTTTTCGCGGGGGGCCACCGGGACACAACAGTTCTTC,CASSFSRGATGTQQFF
TRBJ1-2,TRBV11-2,once,TRBD1,TGTGCCAGCAGTCGGCTTCAGGGGGGACCCTATGGCTACACCTTC,CASSRLQGGPYGYTF
TRBJ2-7,TRBV7-2,.,TRBD2,TGTGCCAGCAGCAGAAGCGGGGTTTACGAGCAGTACTTC,CASSRSGVYEQYF
TRBJ2-7,TRBV5-6,.,.,TGTGCCAGCAGCTTCCGGTTCTCCAGCTCCTACGAGCAGTACTTC,CASSFRFSSSYEQYF
TRBJ2-2,TRBV9,.,.,TGTGCCAGCAGCGTATCAGCCCTTCGAACCGGGGAGCTGTTTTTT,CASSVSALRTGELFF
TRBJ2-3,TRBV19,.,.,TGTGCCAGTAGTTTCCGGACTACCGGCACAGATACGCAGTATTTT,CASSFRTTGTDTQYF
TRBJ1-1,TRBV5-5,.,TRBD1,TGTGCCAGCAGCCCGCGGACAGGGTTTGACACTGAAGCTTTCTTT,CASSPRTGFDTEAFF
TRBJ2-2,TRBV9,.,.,TGTGCCAGCAGCGTAGGACAGAACACCGGGGAGCTGTTTTTT,CASSVGQNTGELFF
TRBJ1-2,TRBV7-8,.,TRBD1,TGTGCCAGCAGCTCGGACAGGGACAACTATGGCTACACCTTC,CASSSDRDNYGYTF
TRBJ1-2,TRBV11-2,.,TRBD1,TGTGCCAGCAGCTTCGGACAGGGGGGTAATGGCTACACCTTC,CASSFGQGGNGYTF
TRBJ2-5,TRBV7-9,.,TRBD2,TGTGCCAGCAGCTCATGGACTAGCGGGAGGGCCGAAGAGACCCAGTACTTC,CASSSWTSGRAEETQYF
TRBJ2-1,TRBV21-1,.,.,TGTGCCAGCGGACAGGGTTACAATGAGCAGTTCTTC,CASGQGYNEQFF
TRBJ2-5,TRBV27,.,.,TGTGCCAGCAGTTTATCGATGGGGGGCTCGGAGACCCAGTACTTC,CASSLSMGGSETQYF
TRBJ2-1,TRBV19,.,.,TGTGCCAGTAGTATAGATGCAAGAACGGGATCCTACAATGAGCAGTTCTTC,CASSIDARTGSYNEQFF
TRBJ2-3,TRBV19,.,.,TGTGCCAGTAGCACACTAACCGGGAGCCACGGGAGCTCAGATACGCAGTATTTT,CASSTLTGSHGSSDTQYF
TRBJ2-1,TRBV9,.,.,TGTGCCAGCAGCGTAACAGGGTTGTCCAATGAGCAGTTCTTC,CASSVTGLSNEQFF